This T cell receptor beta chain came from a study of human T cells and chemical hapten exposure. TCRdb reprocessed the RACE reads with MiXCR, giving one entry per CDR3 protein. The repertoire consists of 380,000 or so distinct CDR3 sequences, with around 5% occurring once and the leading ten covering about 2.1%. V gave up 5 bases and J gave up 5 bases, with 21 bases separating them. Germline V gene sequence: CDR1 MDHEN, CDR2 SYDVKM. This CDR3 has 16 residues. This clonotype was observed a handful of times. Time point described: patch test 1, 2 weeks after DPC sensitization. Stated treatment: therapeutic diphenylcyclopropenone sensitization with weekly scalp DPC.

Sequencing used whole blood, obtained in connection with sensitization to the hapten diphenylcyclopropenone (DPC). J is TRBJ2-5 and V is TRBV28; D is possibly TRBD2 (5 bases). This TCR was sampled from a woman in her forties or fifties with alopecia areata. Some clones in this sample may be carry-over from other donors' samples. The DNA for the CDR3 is TGTGCCAGCAGTCCCCGTCAAGCGGCGGAAGCGGAGACCCAGTACTTC. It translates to CASSPRQAAEAETQYF.